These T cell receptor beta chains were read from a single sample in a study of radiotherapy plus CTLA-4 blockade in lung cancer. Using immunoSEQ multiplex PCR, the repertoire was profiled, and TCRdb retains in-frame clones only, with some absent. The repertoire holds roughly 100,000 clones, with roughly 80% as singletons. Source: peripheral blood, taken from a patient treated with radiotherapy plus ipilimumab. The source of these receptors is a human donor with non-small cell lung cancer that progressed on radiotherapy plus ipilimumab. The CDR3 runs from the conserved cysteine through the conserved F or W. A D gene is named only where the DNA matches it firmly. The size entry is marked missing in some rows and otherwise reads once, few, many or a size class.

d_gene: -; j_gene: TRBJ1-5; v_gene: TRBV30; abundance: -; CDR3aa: CAWSVQGPVNQPQHF; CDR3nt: TGTGCCTGGAGTGTACAGGGCCCCGTCAATCAGCCCCAGCATTTT
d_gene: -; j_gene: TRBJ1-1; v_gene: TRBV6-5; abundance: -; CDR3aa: CASTTGSDTEAFF; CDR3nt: TGTGCCAGCACAACGGGGTCGGACACTGAAGCTTTCTTT
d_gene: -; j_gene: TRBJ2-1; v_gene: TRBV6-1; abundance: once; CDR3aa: CASSDRQQGRMYNEQFF; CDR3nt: TGTGCCAGCAGTGACCGACAACAGGGGAGGATGTACAATGAGCAGTTCTTC
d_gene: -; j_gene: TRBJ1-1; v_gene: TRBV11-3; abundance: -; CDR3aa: CASSLSQMNTEAFF; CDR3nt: TGTGCCAGCAGCTTGAGCCAGATGAACACTGAAGCTTTCTTT
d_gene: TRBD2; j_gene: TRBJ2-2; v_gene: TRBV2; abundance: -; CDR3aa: CASRRGTSGSNTGELFF; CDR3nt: TGTGCCAGCAGGAGAGGGACTAGCGGATCGAACACCGGGGAGCTGTTTTTT
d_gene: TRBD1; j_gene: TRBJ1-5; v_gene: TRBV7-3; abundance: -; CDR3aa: CASSPSGTGVRGRSNQPQHF; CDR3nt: TGTGCCAGCAGCCCTTCTGGGACAGGTGTAAGGGGCCGTAGCAATCAGCCCCAGCATTTT
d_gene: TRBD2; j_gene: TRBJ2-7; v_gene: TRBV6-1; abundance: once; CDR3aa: CASSEPGGRALHEQYF; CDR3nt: TGTGCCAGCAGTGAACCGGGAGGGAGGGCACTCCACGAGCAGTACTTC
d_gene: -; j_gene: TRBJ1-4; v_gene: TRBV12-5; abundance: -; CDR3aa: CASANSGGKEKLFF; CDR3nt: TGTGCTAGTGCCAACTCGGGCGGAAAAGAAAAACTGTTTTTT
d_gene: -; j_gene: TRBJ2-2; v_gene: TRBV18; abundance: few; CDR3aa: CASSAGTQATGELFF; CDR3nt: TGTGCCAGCTCAGCCGGGACCCAAGCCACCGGGGAGCTGTTTTTT
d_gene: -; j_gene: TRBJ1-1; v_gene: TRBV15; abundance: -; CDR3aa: CATSSTKDTEAFF; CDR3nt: TGTGCCACCAGCAGTACTAAGGACACTGAAGCTTTCTTT
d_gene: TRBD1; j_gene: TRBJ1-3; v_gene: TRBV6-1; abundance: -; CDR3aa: CASTPMQGQGEAYF; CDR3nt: TGTGCCAGCACCCCGATGCAAGGACAGGGTGAGGCATATTTT
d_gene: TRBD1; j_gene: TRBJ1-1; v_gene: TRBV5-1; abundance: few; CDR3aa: CASSAQGVVAEAFF; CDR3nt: TGCGCCAGCAGCGCGCAGGGGGTCGTCGCTGAAGCTTTCTTT
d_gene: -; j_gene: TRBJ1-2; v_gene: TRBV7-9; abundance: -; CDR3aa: CASSPGSSNYGYTF; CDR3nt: TGTGCCAGCAGCCCCGGCAGCTCGAACTATGGCTACACCTTC
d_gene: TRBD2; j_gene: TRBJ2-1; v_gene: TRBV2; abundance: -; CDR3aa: CASTPGLAGEGKQFF; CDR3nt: TGTGCCAGCACCCCTGGACTAGCGGGAGAAGGAAAGCAGTTCTTC
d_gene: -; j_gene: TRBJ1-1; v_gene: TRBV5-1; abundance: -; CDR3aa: CASSLRAAMNTEAFF; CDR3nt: TGCGCCAGCAGCTTGAGGGCAGCCATGAACACTGAAGCTTTCTTT
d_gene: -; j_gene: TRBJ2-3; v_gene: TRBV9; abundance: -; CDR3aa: CASSPRREGQSYF; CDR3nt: TGTGCCAGCAGCCCGCGCAGGGAGGGACAGTCGTATTTT
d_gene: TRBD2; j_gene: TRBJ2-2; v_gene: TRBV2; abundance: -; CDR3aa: CASSASGSGELFF; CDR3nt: TGTGCCAGCAGTGCTAGCGGGTCCGGGGAGCTGTTTTTT
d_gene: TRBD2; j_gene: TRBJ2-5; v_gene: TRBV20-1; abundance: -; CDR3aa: CSARGGGPQYF; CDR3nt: TGCAGTGCTAGAGGCGGGGGGCCCCAGTACTTC
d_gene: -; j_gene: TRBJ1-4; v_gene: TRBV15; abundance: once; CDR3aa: CATSGGQSRRGPTEKLFF; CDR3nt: TGTGCCACCAGCGGCGGACAGTCCCGACGGGGCCCCACTGAAAAACTGTTTTTT
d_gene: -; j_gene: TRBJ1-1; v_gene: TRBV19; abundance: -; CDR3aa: CASSRGRAEGNTEAFF; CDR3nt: TGTGCCAGTAGTAGGGGACGCGCGGAGGGGAACACTGAAGCTTTCTTT
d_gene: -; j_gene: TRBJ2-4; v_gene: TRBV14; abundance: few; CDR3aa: CASSPWGKGNIQYF; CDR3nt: TGTGCCAGCAGCCCATGGGGGAAGGGTAACATTCAGTACTTC
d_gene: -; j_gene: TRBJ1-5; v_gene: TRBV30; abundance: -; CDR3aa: CAWSVSLGPQHF; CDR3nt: TGTGCCTGGAGTGTCTCCCTAGGTCCCCAGCATTTT
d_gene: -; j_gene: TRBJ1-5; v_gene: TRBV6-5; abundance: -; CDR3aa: CASSPDKSNQPQHF; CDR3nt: TGTGCCAGCAGTCCGGACAAAAGCAATCAGCCCCAGCATTTT
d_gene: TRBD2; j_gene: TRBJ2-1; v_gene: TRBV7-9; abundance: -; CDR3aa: CASSDPTSVMDEQFF; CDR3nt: TGTGCCAGCAGCGATCCGACTAGCGTAATGGATGAGCAGTTCTTC
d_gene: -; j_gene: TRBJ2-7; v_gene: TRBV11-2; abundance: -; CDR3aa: CASRSIRGAGEQYF; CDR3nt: TGTGCCAGCAGATCCATCAGGGGAGCCGGGGAGCAGTACTTC
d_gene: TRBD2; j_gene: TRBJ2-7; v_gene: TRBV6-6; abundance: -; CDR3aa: CASSLGLAGPREQYF; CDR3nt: TGTGCCAGCAGTTTGGGACTAGCGGGCCCCCGGGAGCAGTACTTC
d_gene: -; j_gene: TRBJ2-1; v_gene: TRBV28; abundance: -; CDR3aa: CASSFGQGMVNEQFF; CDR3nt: TGTGCCAGCAGTTTCGGGCAGGGAATGGTCAATGAGCAGTTCTTC
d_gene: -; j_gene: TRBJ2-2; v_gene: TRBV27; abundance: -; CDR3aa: CASSRLGGELFF; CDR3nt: TGTGCCAGCAGTCGATTGGGCGGGGAGCTGTTTTTT
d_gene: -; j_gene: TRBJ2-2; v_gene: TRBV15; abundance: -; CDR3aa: CATRAGQPNTGELFF; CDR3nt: TGTGCCACCAGGGCGGGACAGCCGAACACCGGGGAGCTGTTTTTT
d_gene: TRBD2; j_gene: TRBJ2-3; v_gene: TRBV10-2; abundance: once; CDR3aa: CASLKGLAGADTQYF; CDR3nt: TGCGCCAGCCTTAAGGGACTAGCGGGAGCGGATACGCAGTATTTT
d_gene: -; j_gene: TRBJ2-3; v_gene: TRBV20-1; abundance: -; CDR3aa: CSAERDTQYF; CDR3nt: TGCAGTGCAGAAAGAGATACGCAGTATTTT
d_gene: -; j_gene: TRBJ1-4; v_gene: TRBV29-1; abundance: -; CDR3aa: CSVGTGSNNEKLFF; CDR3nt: TGCAGCGTTGGTACAGGGTCGAATAATGAAAAACTGTTTTTT
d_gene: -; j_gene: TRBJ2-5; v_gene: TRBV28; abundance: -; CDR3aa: CASSWFQETQYF; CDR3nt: TGTGCCAGCAGTTGGTTCCAAGAGACCCAGTACTTC
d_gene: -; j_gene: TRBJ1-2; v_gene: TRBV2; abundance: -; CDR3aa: CASSEEGLGYTF; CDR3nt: TGTGCCAGCAGTGAAGAGGGCCTTGGCTACACCTTC
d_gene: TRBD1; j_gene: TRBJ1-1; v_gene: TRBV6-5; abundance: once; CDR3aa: CASSYGDRLNTEAFF; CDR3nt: TGTGCCAGCAGTTACGGGGACAGGTTGAACACTGAAGCTTTCTTT
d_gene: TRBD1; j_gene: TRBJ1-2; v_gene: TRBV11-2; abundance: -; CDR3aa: CASSFRGLVGQGYGYTF; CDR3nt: TGTGCCAGCAGCTTCCGAGGTTTGGTCGGACAGGGATATGGCTACACCTTC
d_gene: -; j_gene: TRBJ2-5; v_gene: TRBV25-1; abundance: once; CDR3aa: CASSVSGRETQYF; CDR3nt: TGTGCCAGCAGTGTTTCAGGGCGGGAGACCCAGTACTTC
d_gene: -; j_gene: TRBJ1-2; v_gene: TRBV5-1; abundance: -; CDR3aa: CASSLPGADNYGYTF; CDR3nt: TGCGCCAGCAGCTTGCCGGGGGCCGATAACTATGGCTACACCTTC
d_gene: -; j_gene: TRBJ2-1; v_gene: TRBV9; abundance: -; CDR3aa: CASSVGGDEQFF; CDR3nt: TGTGCCAGCAGCGTAGGGGGGGATGAGCAGTTCTTC
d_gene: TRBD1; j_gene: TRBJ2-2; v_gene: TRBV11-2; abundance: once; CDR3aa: CASSLGTGGIGELFF; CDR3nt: TGTGCCAGCAGCTTAGGGACAGGGGGTATCGGGGAGCTGTTTTTT
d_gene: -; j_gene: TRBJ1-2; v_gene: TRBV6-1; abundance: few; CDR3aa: CASSSAQDLYGYTF; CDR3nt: TGTGCCAGCAGCAGTGCACAGGACCTCTATGGCTACACCTTC
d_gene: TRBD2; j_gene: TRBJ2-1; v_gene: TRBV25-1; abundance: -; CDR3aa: CASSAISGSGRIYNEQFF; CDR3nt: TGTGCCAGCAGTGCTATCTCTGGTAGCGGGAGGATCTACAATGAGCAGTTCTTC
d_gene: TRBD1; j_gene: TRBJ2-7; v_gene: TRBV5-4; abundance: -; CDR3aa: CASSSPPGQGPYEQYF; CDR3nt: TGTGCCAGCAGCTCGCCGCCGGGACAGGGGCCCTACGAGCAGTACTTC
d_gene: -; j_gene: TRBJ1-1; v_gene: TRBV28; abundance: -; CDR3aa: CATRRVAEAFF; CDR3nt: TGTGCTACGCGGCGGGTGGCTGAAGCTTTCTTT
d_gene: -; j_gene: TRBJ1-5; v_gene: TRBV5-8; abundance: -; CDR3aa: CASSLGVNSNQPQHF; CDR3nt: TGTGCCAGCAGCTTGGGAGTTAATAGCAATCAGCCCCAGCATTTT
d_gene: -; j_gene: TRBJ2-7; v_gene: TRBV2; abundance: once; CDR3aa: CASRVDFAPSYEQYF; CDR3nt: TGTGCCAGCAGGGTGGACTTTGCCCCGTCTTACGAGCAGTACTTC
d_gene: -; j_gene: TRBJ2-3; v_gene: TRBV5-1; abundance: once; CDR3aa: CASSVTGFADTQYF; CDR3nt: TGCGCCAGCAGCGTAACAGGTTTCGCAGATACGCAGTATTTT
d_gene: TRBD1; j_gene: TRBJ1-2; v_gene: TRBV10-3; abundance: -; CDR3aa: CAISESRTGGGYTF; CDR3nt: TGTGCCATCAGTGAGTCTAGGACAGGGGGTGGCTACACCTTC
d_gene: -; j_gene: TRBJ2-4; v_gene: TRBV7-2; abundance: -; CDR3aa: CASSPALDIQYF; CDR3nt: TGTGCCAGCAGCCCGGCGCTTGACATTCAGTACTTC